Below, 7 T cell receptor beta chains from the same sample are listed, as sequenced in a study of blood T cells in healthy people across ages. A second PCR of roughly 7 to 11 cycles used a sample-barcoded 5' primer and a J-beta primer mix. TCRdb reprocessed the 5' RACE reads with MiXCR, giving one entry per CDR3 protein. The table has more than 1 million distinct CDR3 sequences, around 43% seen once. Sequences were obtained from blood. The receptors originated from a woman aged 60-70 years in good health.

In this sample, this clonotype turned up a few times. The rearrangement links TRBV6-1 to TRBJ2-1, with a weak D call TRBD1 (5 bases). Trimming removed 5 bases from V and 0 bases from J, with 11 bases in between. CDR1 is MNHNS, CDR2 SASEGT, per germline. The CDR3 has 15 residues. The DNA for the CDR3 is TGTGCCAGCAGTTGGACACGGAGCTCCTACAATGAGCAGTTCTTC. It translates to CASSWTRSSYNEQFF.

This clonotype is a singleton in its sample. At one end, the junction sequence differs from germline, possibly due to a read error. This sequence joins TRBV12-3 or TRBV12-4 and TRBJ2-3, with D unresolved. The length of the CDR3 is 12 residues. CDR3 loop: CATSLGTDTQYF. CDR3 DNA: TGTGCCACCAGTTTGGGCACAGATACGCAGTATTTT.

This clonotype occurred once. The chain has TRBV27 and TRBJ2-5, with a weak D call TRBD1 (5 bases). The germline gives CDR1 MNHEY, CDR2 SMNVEV (reference sequence). This CDR3 spans 17 amino acids. Trimming stripped 0 bases from V and 11 bases from J, with 25 bases between. The CDR3 sequence: CASSLSFQGRSYNEQYF. CDR3 nucleotide sequence: TGTGCCAGCAGTTTATCGTTTCAGGGCCGCTCCTACAATGAGCAGTACTTC.

The rearrangement joins TRBV5-1 to TRBJ2-6; 10 bases are a match to TRBD1. The CDR3 is 17 amino acids. V trimming: 4 bases; J trimming: 2 bases; junction bases outside the gene matches: 6. Germline V gives CDR1 SGHRS, CDR2 YFSETQ. CDR3 amino acids: CASSPSGTGAGANVLTF. The CDR3 DNA reads as TGCGCCAGCAGCCCTTCCGGGACAGGGGCTGGGGCCAACGTCCTGACTTTC.

J is TRBJ2-1 and V is TRBV10-3; 10 bases fit TRBD2. With the DNA end fitting TRBJ2-7 better, the J assignment may be wrong. There are 19 residues in the CDR3. Per germline, CDR1 ENHRY and CDR2 SYGVKD. In DNA, the CDR3 is TGTGCCATCAGTGAGCAGGTAGGGGCTAGCGGGAGTTCCTACAATGAGCAGTACTTC. Its protein is CAISEQVGASGSSYNEQYF.

This chain joins TRBV20-1 and TRBJ2-5; 11 bases are a match to TRBD2. Germline V gives CDR1 DFQATT, CDR2 SNEGSKA (reference sequence). With V trimmed by 0 bases and J by 5 bases, 8 bases remained unmatched. The CDR3 runs 16 residues. The CDR3 DNA reads TGCAGTGCTAGAGAATATGGTAGCGGGAGGGATGAGACCCAGTACTTC. It translates to CSAREYGSGRDETQYF.

The V call is TRBV20-1, the J call TRBJ2-3; the D is unclear. V lost 4 bases, J lost 0 bases, and 17 bases lay in between. The CDR3 length is 16 residues. CDR1 and CDR2 (germline): DFQATT, SNEGSKA (reference sequence). CDR3 residues: CSAIAELGLSTDTQYF. The CDR3, as DNA: TGCAGTGCTATCGCGGAGCTTGGGCTGAGCACAGATACGCAGTATTTT.